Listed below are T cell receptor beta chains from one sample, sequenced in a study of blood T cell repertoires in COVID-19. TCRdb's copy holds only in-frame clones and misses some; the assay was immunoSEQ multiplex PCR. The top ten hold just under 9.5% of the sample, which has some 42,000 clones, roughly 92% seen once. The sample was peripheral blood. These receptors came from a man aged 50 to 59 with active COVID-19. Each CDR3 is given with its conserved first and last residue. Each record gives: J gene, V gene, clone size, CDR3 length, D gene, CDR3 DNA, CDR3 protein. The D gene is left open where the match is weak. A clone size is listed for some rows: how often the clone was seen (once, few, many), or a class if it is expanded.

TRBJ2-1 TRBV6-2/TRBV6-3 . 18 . TGTGCCAGCAGTTACTCTGCGACTGTTCCGGGCTCCTACAATGAGCAGTTCTTC CASSYSATVPGSYNEQFF
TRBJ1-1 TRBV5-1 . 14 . TGCGCCAGCAGCTTCCGGACTGAAAACACTGAAGCTTTCTTT CASSFRTENTEAFF
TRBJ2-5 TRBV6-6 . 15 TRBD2 TGTGCCAGCAGTTACGGGAGCGGGAGTGGTGAGACCCAGTACTTC CASSYGSGSGETQYF
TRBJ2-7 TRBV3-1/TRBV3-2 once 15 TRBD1 TGTGCCAGCAGCCCCGCCGGGACAGGGCTTAACGAGCAGTACTTC CASSPAGTGLNEQYF
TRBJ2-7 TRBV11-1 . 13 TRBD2 TGTGCCAGCAGCCCCAGCGGGATGAACGAGCAGTACTTC CASSPSGMNEQYF
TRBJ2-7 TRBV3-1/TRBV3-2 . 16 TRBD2 TGTGCCAGCAGCCAGGGCTCGGGGGGGCGAACCTACGAGCAGTACTTC CASSQGSGGRTYEQYF
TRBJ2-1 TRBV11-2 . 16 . TGTGCCAGCAGCCGGGCCCAGCGGGCGGCCTACAATGAGCAGTTCTTC CASSRAQRAAYNEQFF
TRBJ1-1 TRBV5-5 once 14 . TGTGCCAGCAGCCCCCCCCCGGGTTACACTGAAGCTTTCTTT CASSPPPGYTEAFF
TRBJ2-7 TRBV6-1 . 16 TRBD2 TGTGCCAGCAGTGATTCCGGGACTAGCGGGACCTACGAGCAGTACTTC CASSDSGTSGTYEQYF
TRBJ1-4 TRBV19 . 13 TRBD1 TGTGCCACTAACAGGGGGTATAATGAAAAACTGTTTTTT CATNRGYNEKLFF
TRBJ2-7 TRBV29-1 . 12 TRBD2 TGCAGCGTTGAGGCGGGAGTAAGGGAGCAGTACTTC CSVEAGVREQYF
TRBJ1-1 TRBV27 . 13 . TGTGCCAGCAGTTTGACGGGAAACACTGAAGCTTTCTTT CASSLTGNTEAFF
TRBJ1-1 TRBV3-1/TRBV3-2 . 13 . TGTGCCAGCAGCCAAGCCAGGGGCACTGAAGCTTTCTTT CASSQARGTEAFF
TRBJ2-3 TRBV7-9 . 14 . TGTGCCAGCAGCTTAGTCGGAGGCACAGATACGCAGTATTTT CASSLVGGTDTQYF
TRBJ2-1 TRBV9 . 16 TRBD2 TGTGCCAGCAGCCCCGCGGGAGCGGACACTTACAATGAGCAGTTCTTC CASSPAGADTYNEQFF
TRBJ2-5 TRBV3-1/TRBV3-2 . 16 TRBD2 TGTGCCAGCAGCGCCGGTCATAGCGGGGTCGGGGAGACCCAGTACTTC CASSAGHSGVGETQYF
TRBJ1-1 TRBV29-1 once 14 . TGCAGCGTTCAAGGAGCGTTAAGGAACACTGAAGCTTTCTTT CSVQGALRNTEAFF
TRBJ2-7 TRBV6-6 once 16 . TGTGCCAGCAGCCTAGGCTCCGGGTCACGGACCTACGAGCAGTACTTC CASSLGSGSRTYEQYF
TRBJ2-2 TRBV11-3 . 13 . TGTGCCAGCAGCTCCACGAACACCGGGGAGCTGTTTTTT CASSSTNTGELFF
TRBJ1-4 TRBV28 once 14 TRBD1 TGTGCCAGCAGCCACCGGGACAGCAATGAAAAACTGTTTTTT CASSHRDSNEKLFF
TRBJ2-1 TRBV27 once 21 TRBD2 TGTGCCAGCAGTTACCGAATGGGAGGGATCGCCAGACCCGATGGGCCAAATGAGCAGTTCTTC CASSYRMGGIARPDGPNEQFF
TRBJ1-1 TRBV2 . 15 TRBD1 TGTGCCAGCCGGTCTCGTGGGACAGGCAACACTGAAGCTTTCTTT CASRSRGTGNTEAFF
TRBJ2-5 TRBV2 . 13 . TGTGCCAGCAGTGAATTGCGGCAAGAGACCCAGTACTTC CASSELRQETQYF
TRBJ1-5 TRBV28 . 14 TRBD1 TGTGCCAGCAGTTTGGGACAGGGAAATCAGCCCCAGCATTTT CASSLGQGNQPQHF
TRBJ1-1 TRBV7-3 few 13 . TGTGCCAGCAGCTTATCCTGGAACACTGAAGCTTTCTTT CASSLSWNTEAFF
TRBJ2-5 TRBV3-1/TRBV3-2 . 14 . TGTGCCAGCAGCCAAGATGGAACCAGAGGGACCCAGTACTTC CASSQDGTRGTQYF
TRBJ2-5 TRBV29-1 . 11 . TGCAGCGTTGAAATTAAGGGGCCCCAGTACTTC CSVEIKGPQYF
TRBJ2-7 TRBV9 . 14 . TGTGCCAGCAGCCGTAGCCAGGGTACGTCCGAGCAGTACTTC CASSRSQGTSEQYF
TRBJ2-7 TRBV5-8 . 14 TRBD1 TGTGCCAGCAGCTTGGTAGGGGGCGCAGGGGTGCAGTACTTC CASSLVGGAGVQYF
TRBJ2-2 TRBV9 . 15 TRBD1 TGTGCCAGCACTCGGGGACAGGGTGACACCGGGGAGCTGTTTTTT CASTRGQGDTGELFF
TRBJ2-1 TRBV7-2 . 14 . TGTGCCAGCCTCCCGTATAGGGACAACAATGAGCAGTTCTTC CASLPYRDNNEQFF
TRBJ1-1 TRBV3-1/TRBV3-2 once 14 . TGTGCCAGCAGCCAGGGGACACCGGCCACTGAAGCTTTCTTT CASSQGTPATEAFF
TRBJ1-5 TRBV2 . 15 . TGTGCCAGCAGTGAGCCTGGGAGTAGCAATCAGCCCCAGCATTTT CASSEPGSSNQPQHF
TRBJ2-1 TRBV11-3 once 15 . TGTGCCAGCAGCTTACGGGGGTCGGGGGACAATGAGCAGTTCTTC CASSLRGSGDNEQFF
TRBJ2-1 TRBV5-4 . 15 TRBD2 TGTGCCAGCAGCCCTAGACTAGCGGGAGGCCCCGGGCAGTTCTTC CASSPRLAGGPGQFF
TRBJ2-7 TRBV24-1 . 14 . TGTGCCACCAGTGATTCTAGCAGCCCCTACGAGCAGTACTTC CATSDSSSPYEQYF
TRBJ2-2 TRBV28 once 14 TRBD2 TGTGCCAGCAGAGGCGGGAGGAACACCGGGGAGCTGTTTTTT CASRGGRNTGELFF
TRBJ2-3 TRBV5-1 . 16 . TGCGCCAGCAGCTCGGTGGGGGGTGGAAGGACAGATACGCAGTATTTT CASSSVGGGRTDTQYF
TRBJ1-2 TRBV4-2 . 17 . TGTGCCAGCAGCCCCTCTTCCGATCGAAGAGGTAACTATGGCTACACCTTC CASSPSSDRRGNYGYTF
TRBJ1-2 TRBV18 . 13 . TGTGCCAGCTCACCACCGGTCGGGGATGGCTACACCTTC CASSPPVGDGYTF
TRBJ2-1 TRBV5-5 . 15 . TGTGCCAGCAGACTTGGGCAGTTCCCCTACAATGAGCAGTTCTTC CASRLGQFPYNEQFF
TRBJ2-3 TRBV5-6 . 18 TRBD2 TGTGCCAGCAGCTTGGCCGGAACTAGCGGGAGGGTGACAGATACGCAGTATTTT CASSLAGTSGRVTDTQYF
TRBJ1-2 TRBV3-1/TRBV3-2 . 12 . TGTGCCAGCAGCCAAGGGTCCGGTGGCTACACCTTC CASSQGSGGYTF
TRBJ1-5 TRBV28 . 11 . TGTGCCACTCGTGGCAATCAGCCCCAGCATTTT CATRGNQPQHF
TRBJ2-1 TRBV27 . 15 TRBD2 TGTGCCAGCAGTTGGACTAGCGGAATATACAATGAGCAGTTCTTC CASSWTSGIYNEQFF
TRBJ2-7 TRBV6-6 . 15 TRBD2 TGTGCCAGCAGTTCTAGTAGCGGGGTTAACTACGAGCAGTACTTC CASSSSSGVNYEQYF
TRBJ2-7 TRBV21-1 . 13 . TGTGCCAGCAGCACTTTTGACAGACACGAGCAGTACTTC CASSTFDRHEQYF
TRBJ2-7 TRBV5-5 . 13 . TGTGCCAGCAGCACAGGGATAGGTCTCGAGCAGTACTTC CASSTGIGLEQYF
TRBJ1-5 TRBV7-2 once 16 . TGTGCCAGCAGCTTAATGGCACCTGGCAGCAATCAGCCCCAGCATTTT CASSLMAPGSNQPQHF